The 2 T cell receptor beta chains below all came from one sample that was sequenced in a study of cytotoxic CD8 clonotypes in ibrutinib-treated CLL. Assay: immunoSEQ multiplex PCR; the TCRdb copy retains only in-frame clones and omits some. The profile shows 120,000 to 150,000 clones, approximately 77% of them singletons. Sequences were derived from PBMCs, sampled after 12 months of ibrutinib treatment. Receptor source: a human donor with chronic lymphocytic leukemia.

The chain recombines TRBV28 with TRBJ2-7, with D possibly matching TRBD1 (5 bases). Trimming removed 8 bases from V and 2 bases from J, with 13 bases in between. CDR3 length: 13 residues. Per the germline V gene, CDR1 is MDHEN and CDR2 is SYDVKM. CDR3 loop: CASFQGPTYEQYF. In DNA form, the CDR3 reads TGTGCCAGCTTCCAGGGCCCGACCTACGAGCAGTACTTC.

This chain links TRBV28 with TRBJ2-3, with TRBD2 identical over 8 bases. CDR3 size: 16 residues. Trimming took 8 bases from V and 2 from J; bases not matched to a gene: 12. Germline values: CDR1 MDHEN, CDR2 SYDVKM. The CDR3 is CASLPSGGPDTDTQYF. CDR3 nucleotide sequence: TGTGCCAGCCTGCCTTCGGGAGGGCCAGACACAGATACGCAGTATTTT.